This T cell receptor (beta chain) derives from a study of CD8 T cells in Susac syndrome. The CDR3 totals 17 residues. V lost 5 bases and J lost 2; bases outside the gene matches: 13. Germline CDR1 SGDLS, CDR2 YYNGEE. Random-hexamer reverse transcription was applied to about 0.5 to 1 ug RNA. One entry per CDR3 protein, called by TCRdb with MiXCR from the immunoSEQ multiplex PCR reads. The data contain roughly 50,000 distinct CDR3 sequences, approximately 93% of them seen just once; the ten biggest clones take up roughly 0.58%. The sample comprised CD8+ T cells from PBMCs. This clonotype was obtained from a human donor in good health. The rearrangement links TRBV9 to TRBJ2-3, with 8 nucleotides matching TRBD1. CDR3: CASSDSGTGRYTDTQYF. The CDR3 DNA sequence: TGTGCCAGCAGTGACTCCGGGACAGGTAGATACACAGATACGCAGTATTTT.